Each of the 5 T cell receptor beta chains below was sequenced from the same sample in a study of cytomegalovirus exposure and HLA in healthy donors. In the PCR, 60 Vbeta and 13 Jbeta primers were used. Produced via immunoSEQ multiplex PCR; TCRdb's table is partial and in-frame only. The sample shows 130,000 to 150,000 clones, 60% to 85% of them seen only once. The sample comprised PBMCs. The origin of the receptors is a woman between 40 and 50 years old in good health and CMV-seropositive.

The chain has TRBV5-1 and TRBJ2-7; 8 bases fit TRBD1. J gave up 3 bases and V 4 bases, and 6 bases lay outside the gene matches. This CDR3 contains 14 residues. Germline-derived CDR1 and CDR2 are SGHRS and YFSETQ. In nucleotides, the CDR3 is TGCGCCAGCAGCAAGGACAGGGCCATCTACGAGCAGTACTTC. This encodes CASSKDRAIYEQYF.

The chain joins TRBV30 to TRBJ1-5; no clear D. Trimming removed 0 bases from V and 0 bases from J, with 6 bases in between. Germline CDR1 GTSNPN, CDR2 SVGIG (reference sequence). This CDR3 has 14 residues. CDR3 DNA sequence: TGTGCCTGGAGTGTACAGTATAGCAATCAGCCCCAGCATTTT. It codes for CAWSVQYSNQPQHF.

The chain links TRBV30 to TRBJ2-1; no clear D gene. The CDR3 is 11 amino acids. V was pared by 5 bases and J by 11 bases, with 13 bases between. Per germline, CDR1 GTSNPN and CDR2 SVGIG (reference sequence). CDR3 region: CAWFEAKKQFF. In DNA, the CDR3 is TGTGCCTGGTTTGAGGCCAAAAAGCAGTTCTTC.

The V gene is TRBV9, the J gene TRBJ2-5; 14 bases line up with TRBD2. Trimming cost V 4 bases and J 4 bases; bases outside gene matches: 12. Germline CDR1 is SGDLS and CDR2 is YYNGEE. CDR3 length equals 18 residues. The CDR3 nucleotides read TGTGCCAGCAGCTCCGGACTAGCGGGGGGCCCTGCTTCAGAGACCCAGTACTTC. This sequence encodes CASSSGLAGGPASETQYF.

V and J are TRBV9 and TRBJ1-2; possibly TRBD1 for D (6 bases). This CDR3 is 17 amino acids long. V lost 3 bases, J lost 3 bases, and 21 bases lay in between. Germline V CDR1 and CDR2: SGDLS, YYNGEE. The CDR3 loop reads CASSGLGGGKGYYGYTF. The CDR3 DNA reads TGTGCCAGCAGCGGACTAGGGGGGGGGAAAGGATACTATGGCTACACCTTC.